The 17 T cell receptor beta chains listed next were all sequenced from one sample in a study of blood T cells in healthy people across ages. The authors ran a second PCR of 7 to 11 cycles using a sample-barcoded 5' primer and a J-beta primer mix. Each CDR3 protein gets one entry after TCRdb re-called the 5' RACE reads with MiXCR. The sample carries 1.5 million to 2 million distinct CDR3 sequences, 28% recorded once. The material sequenced was blood. The receptors shown here come from a woman aged 25 to 39 in good health.

In the case of this clonotype: Just one base apart from a much larger clone, this may be a read error. V usage is TRBV10-3 and J usage is TRBJ2-7; 9 bases align to TRBD1. Germline trimming cut 8 bases from V and 0 bases from J; bases unmatched to any gene: 14. The CDR3 consists of 17 residues. Germline V lookup: CDR1 ENHRY, CDR2 SYGVKD. The CDR3 region has the DNA TGTGCCATCGGTCCCGGGACAGGGATGGCCAACTCCTACGAGCAGTACTTC. Protein sequence: CAIGPGTGMANSYEQYF.

Comment on this clonotype: This clone may be a read error of a much larger clone one base away. This chain connects TRBV29-1 to TRBJ2-1; 9 bases are a match to TRBD1. CDR1 and CDR2 from the germline V gene are SQVTM and ANQGSEA. The V and J ends lost 4 bases and 10 bases, in that order; junction bases with no gene match: 11. This CDR3 is built from 14 residues. In DNA form, the CDR3 reads TGCAGCGTTGGAAAGGGGACAGGGACCTACGAGCAGTTCTTC. Its translation: CSVGKGTGTYEQFF.

This clonotype was detected only a few times. The rearrangement joins TRBV5-1 to TRBJ1-2; maybe TRBD1 (6 bases). Germline V gene data show CDR1 as SGHRS and CDR2 as YFSETQ. V was pared by 0 bases and J by 8 bases, with 11 bases between. The CDR3 is made up of 13 amino acids. CDR3 sequence reads: CASSLEGGFGYTF. DNA for the CDR3: TGCGCCAGCAGCTTGGAGGGGGGTTTCGGCTACACCTTC. Full variable domain (rest looked up from reference TRBV5-1 and TRBJ1-2): KAGVTQTPRYLIKTRGQQVTLSCSPISGHRSVSWYQQTPGQGLQFLFEYFSETQRNKGNFPGRFSGRQFSNSRSEMNVSTLELGDSALYLCASSLEGGFGYTFGSGTRLTVV.

In this sample, this clonotype turned up once. The chain has TRBV5-1 and TRBJ2-2; perhaps TRBD2 as D (6 bases). Germline values: CDR1 SGHRS, CDR2 YFSETQ. V was pared by 5 bases and J by 6 bases, with 14 bases between. The CDR3 loop spans 14 amino acids. CDR3 DNA sequence: TGCGCCAGCAGGCCGCAAACGGGGGCCGGGGAGCTGTTTTTT. Its protein product is CASRPQTGAGELFF.

A few counts support this clonotype. The rearrangement links TRBV5-1 to TRBJ2-7, with 9 positions matching TRBD1. Germline loops: CDR1 SGHRS, CDR2 YFSETQ. The CDR3 has 14 residues. Trimming cost V 4 bases and J 5 bases; bases outside gene matches: 7. CDR3: CASSAQGQGHEQYF. In nucleotides, the CDR3 is TGCGCCAGCAGCGCCCAGGGACAGGGACACGAGCAGTACTTC.

The V and J genes are TRBV4-3 and TRBJ1-2, with a weak D call TRBD1 (5 bases). V dropped 4 bases and J dropped 7 bases, with 22 bases sitting between them. In germline, CDR1 is LGHNA, CDR2 YSLEER. The CDR3 length is 16 residues. This CDR3 reads CASSRNPGRGSSGYTF. Here the CDR3 DNA reads TGCGCCAGCAGCCGAAACCCCGGAAGGGGTTCTAGTGGCTACACCTTC.

V usage is TRBV24-1 and J usage is TRBJ2-1, with 8 positions matching TRBD1. Germline-derived CDR1 and CDR2 are KGHDR and SFDVKD. Losses at the gene ends were 3 bases for V and 0 bases for J; bases not matched to a gene: 15. CDR3 length: 20 amino acids. Here the CDR3 reads CATSDPGQASTASSYNEQFF. Written as DNA, the CDR3 is TGTGCCACCAGTGATCCGGGACAGGCGTCGACCGCTAGCTCCTACAATGAGCAGTTCTTC.

This clonotype has a handful of counts. This chain links TRBV7-9 with TRBJ1-2; D is unclear. The germline CDR1 and CDR2 sequences are SEHNR and FQNEAQ (reference sequence). Trimming shortened V by 4 bases and J by 0 bases, and 9 bases separated the two germline ends. The CDR3 covers 14 residues. CDR3 coding DNA: TGTGCCAGCAGCTCGGGCCCGGCTAACTATGGCTACACCTTC. Translated: CASSSGPANYGYTF.

This clonotype occurred a few times. The chain links TRBV28 to TRBJ2-7; D gene unclear. Germline assignment: CDR1 MDHEN and CDR2 SYDVKM. The CDR3 consists of 14 residues. Deletions cut 3 bases from V and 1 base from J, with 10 bases between. As DNA, the CDR3 is TGTGCCAGCAGTTTCCCGACACCTTCCTACGAGCAGTACTTC. Protein: CASSFPTPSYEQYF.

The sample holds a few counts of this clonotype. The gene calls are TRBV7-2 and TRBJ1-1; 7 bases map to TRBD1. This CDR3 comprises 17 residues. CDR1 is SGHTA and CDR2 is FQGNSA in the germline V gene. V trimming: 5 bases; J trimming: 1 base; junction bases outside the gene matches: 13. CDR3 sequence (DNA): TGTGCCAGCAGCCGTACTGGAGGCACAGGGGCGAACACTGAAGCTTTCTTT. Its translation is CASSRTGGTGANTEAFF.

This chain uses TRBV6-6 with TRBJ2-7; either TRBD1 or TRBD2 may fit D (5 bases each). Germline V lookup: CDR1 MNHNY, CDR2 SVGAGI (reference sequence). The V end was cut by 8 bases, the J end by 3 bases, with 8 bases between. This CDR3 spans 11 amino acids. The CDR3 DNA follows: TGTGCCAGCGGGGACGGCTACGAGCAGTACTTC. Protein: CASGDGYEQYF.

Many counts were recorded for this clonotype. The chain uses TRBV6-1 and TRBJ2-7, with 8 bases that match TRBD2. V lost 6 bases to trimming and J lost 0 bases; unmatched junction nucleotides: 16. CDR1 is MNHNS, CDR2 SASEGT, per germline. This CDR3 has 18 amino acids. DNA for the CDR3: TGTGCCAGCAGCCATCGCGCCCTCCTAGCGGGTAGCTCCTACGAGCAGTACTTC. Its translation is CASSHRALLAGSSYEQYF.

This clonotype has a handful of counts. The rearrangement uses TRBV4-1 and TRBJ1-2; 9 bases are a match to TRBD1. Trimming took 1 base from V and 2 from J; bases not matched to a gene: 5. The CDR3 consists of 16 residues. Germline V gene sequence: CDR1 MGHRA, CDR2 YSYEKL. CDR3 residues: CASSQVVTGGNYGYTF. The CDR3 DNA reads TGCGCCAGCAGCCAAGTAGTTACAGGGGGCAACTATGGCTACACCTTC.

J is TRBJ1-2 and V is TRBV29-1, with 9 bases aligning to TRBD1. In germline, CDR1 is SQVTM, CDR2 ANQGSEA. The length of the CDR3 is 15 residues. The trim removed 7 bases at V and 8 bases at J, leaving 17 bases unmatched. The chain's CDR3 is CSATAGDRAFGGYTF. The CDR3 DNA is TGCAGCGCTACGGCTGGGGACAGGGCCTTTGGGGGCTACACCTTC. Full variable domain (rest looked up from reference TRBV29-1 and TRBJ1-2): SAVISQKPSRDICQRGTSLTIQCQVDSQVTMMFWYRQQPGQSLTLIATANQGSEATYESGFVIDKFPISRPNLTFSTLTVSNMSPEDSSIYLCSATAGDRAFGGYTFGSGTRLTVV.

The sample holds a few counts of this clonotype. The CDR3 DNA sequence: TGCGCCAGCAGCCTTTTCCCCAATGAGCAGTTCTTC. This encodes CASSLFPNEQFF. V usage is TRBV5-1 and J usage is TRBJ2-1, with D unresolved. The germline CDR1 and CDR2 sequences are SGHRS and YFSETQ. V was trimmed by 4 bases and J by 6 bases, leaving 8 bases between them. The CDR3 loop spans 12 amino acids. Based on the CDR3 plus reference TRBV5-1 and TRBJ2-1, the full variable domain is KAGVTQTPRYLIKTRGQQVTLSCSPISGHRSVSWYQQTPGQGLQFLFEYFSETQRNKGNFPGRFSGRQFSNSRSEMNVSTLELGDSALYLCASSLFPNEQFFGPGTRLTVL.

This clonotype occurred many times. The chain employs TRBV7-3 and TRBJ2-3, with TRBD2 matching 11 bases. Germline CDR1 reads SGHTA; CDR2 reads FQGTGA. The CDR3 has 16 amino acids. With V trimmed by 3 bases and J by 0 bases, 2 bases remained unmatched. CDR3 protein: CASSFPSGGSTDTQYF. The CDR3 DNA reads as TGTGCCAGCAGCTTTCCTAGCGGGGGGAGCACAGATACGCAGTATTTT.

Note on this clonotype: A much larger clone lies a single base off, so this may be a read error. The genes are TRBV11-1 and TRBJ2-7, with D possibly being TRBD2 (5 bases). CDR1 is SGHAT, CDR2 FQDESV, per germline (reference sequence). The CDR3 sequence is 15 residues long. With 5 bases removed from V and 5 bases from J, the gap between germline ends came to 19 bases. This CDR3 is CASSRGATVTHEQYF. CDR3 DNA: TGTGCCAGCAGCCGGGGAGCGACTGTTACCCACGAGCAGTACTTC. The variable domain in full, completed from reference TRBV11-1 and TRBJ2-7, reads EAEVAQSPRYKITEKSQAVAFWCDPISGHATLYWYRQILGQGPELLVQFQDESVVDDSQLPKDRFSAERLKGVDSTLKIQPAELGDSAMYLCASSRGATVTHEQYFGPGTRLTVT.